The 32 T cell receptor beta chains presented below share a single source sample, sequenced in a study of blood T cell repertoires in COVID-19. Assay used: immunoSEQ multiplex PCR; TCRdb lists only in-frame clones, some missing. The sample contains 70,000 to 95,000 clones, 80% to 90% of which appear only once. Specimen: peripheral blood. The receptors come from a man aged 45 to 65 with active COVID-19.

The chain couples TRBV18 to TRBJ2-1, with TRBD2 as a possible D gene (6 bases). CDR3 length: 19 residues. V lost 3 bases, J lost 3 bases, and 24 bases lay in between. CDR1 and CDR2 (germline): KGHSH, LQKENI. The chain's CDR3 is CASSPSYPLAGIFYNEQFF. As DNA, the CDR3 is TGTGCCAGCTCACCGTCGTACCCACTTGCGGGAATATTCTACAATGAGCAGTTCTTC.

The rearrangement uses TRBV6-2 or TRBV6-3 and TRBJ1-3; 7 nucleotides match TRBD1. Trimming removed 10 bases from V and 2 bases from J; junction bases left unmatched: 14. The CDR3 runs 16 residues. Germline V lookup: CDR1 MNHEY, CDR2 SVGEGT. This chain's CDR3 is CATRPTTGLAGNTIYF. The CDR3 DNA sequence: TGTGCCACCAGACCTACGACAGGGCTTGCTGGAAACACCATATATTTT.

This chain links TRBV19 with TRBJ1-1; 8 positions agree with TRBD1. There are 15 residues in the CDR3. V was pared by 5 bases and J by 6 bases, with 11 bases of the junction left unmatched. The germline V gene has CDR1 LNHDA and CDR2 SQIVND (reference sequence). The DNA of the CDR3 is TGTGCCAGTAGTTCCCAGGGACAGGCTAGCTCTGAAGCTTTCTTT. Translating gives CASSSQGQASSEAFF.

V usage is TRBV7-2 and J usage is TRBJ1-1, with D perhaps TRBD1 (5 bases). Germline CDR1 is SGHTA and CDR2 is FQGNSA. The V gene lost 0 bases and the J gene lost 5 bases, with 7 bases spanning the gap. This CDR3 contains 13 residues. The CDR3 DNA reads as TGTGCCAGCAGCTTAGCGGAGGGGACTGAAGCTTTCTTT. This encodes CASSLAEGTEAFF.

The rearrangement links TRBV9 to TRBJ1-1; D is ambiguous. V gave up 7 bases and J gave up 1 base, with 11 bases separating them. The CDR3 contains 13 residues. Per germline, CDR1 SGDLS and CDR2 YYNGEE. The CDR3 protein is CASGRGPNTEAFF. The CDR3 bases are TGTGCCAGCGGGCGCGGGCCGAACACTGAAGCTTTCTTT.

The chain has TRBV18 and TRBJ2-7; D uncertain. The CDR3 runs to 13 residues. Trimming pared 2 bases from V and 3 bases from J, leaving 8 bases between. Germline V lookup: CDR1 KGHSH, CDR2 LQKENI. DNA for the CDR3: TGTGCCAGCTCACCAGTCACAGTCTACGAGCAGTACTTC. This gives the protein CASSPVTVYEQYF.

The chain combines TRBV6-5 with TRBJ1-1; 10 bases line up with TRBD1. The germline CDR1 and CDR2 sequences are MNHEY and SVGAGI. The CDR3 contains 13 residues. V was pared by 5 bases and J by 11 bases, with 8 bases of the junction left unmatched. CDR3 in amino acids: CASSTPGQGSAFF. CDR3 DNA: TGTGCCAGCAGTACCCCGGGACAGGGGTCGGCTTTCTTT.

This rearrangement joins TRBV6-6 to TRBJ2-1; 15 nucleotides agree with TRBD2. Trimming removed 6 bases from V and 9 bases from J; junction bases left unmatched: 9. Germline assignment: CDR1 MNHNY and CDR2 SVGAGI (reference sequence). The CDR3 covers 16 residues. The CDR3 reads CASSWTSGRGGTEQFF. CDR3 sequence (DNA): TGTGCCAGCAGCTGGACTAGCGGGAGGGGGGGAACTGAGCAGTTCTTC.

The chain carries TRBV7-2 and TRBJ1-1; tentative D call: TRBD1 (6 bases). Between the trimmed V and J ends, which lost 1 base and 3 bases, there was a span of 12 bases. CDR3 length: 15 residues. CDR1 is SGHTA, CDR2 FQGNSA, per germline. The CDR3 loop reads CASSLGWGGHTEAFF. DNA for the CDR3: TGTGCCAGCAGCTTAGGGTGGGGGGGGCACACTGAAGCTTTCTTT. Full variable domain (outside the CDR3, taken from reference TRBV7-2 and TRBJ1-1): GAGVSQSPSNKVTEKGKDVELRCDPISGHTALYWYRQSLGQGLEFLIYFQGNSAPDKSGLPSDRFSAERTGGSVSTLTIQRTQQEDSAVYLCASSLGWGGHTEAFFGQGTRLTVV.

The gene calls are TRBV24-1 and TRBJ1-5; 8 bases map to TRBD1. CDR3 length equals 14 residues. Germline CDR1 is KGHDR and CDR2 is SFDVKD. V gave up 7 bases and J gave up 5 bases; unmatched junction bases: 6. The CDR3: CATRETGEDQPQHF. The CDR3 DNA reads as TGTGCCACCAGGGAGACAGGGGAAGATCAGCCCCAGCATTTT.

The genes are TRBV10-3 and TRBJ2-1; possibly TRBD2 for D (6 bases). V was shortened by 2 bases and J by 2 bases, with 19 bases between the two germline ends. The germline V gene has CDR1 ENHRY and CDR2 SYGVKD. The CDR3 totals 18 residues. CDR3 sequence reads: CAISELVLRGNTYNEQFF. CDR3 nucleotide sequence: TGTGCCATCAGTGAGCTTGTGCTTCGGGGGAACACCTACAATGAGCAGTTCTTC.

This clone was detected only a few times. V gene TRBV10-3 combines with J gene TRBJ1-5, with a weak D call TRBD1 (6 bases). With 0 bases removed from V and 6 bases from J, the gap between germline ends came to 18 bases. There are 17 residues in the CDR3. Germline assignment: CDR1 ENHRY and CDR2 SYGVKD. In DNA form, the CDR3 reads TGTGCCATCAGTGAGTCGAGGGGGGGACTCTCCAGTCAGCCCCAGCATTTT. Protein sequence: CAISESRGGLSSQPQHF.

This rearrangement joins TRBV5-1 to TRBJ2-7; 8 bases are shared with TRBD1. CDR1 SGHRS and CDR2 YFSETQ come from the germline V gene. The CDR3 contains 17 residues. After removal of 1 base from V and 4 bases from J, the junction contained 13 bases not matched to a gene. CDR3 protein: CASSLNVATGAGYEQYF. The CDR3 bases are TGCGCCAGCAGCTTGAACGTCGCGACAGGGGCAGGATACGAGCAGTACTTC.

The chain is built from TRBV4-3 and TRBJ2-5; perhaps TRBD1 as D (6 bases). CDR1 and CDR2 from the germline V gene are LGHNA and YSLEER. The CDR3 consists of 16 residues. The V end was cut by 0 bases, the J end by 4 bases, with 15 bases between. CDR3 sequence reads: CASSQDKATGRETQYF. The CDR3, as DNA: TGCGCCAGCAGCCAAGATAAGGCGACAGGTCGAGAGACCCAGTACTTC.

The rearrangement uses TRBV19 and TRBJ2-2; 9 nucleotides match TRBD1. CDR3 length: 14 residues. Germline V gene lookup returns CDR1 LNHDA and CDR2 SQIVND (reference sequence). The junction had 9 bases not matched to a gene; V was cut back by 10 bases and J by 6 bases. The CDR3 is CATRGTGIAGELFF. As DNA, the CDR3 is TGTGCCACCCGAGGGACAGGGATTGCCGGGGAGCTGTTTTTT.

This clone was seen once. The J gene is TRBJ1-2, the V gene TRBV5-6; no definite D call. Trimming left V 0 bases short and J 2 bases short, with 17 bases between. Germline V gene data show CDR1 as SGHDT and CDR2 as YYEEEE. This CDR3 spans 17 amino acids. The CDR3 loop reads CASSLVGVVLRNYGYTF. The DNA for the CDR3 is TGTGCCAGCAGCTTGGTGGGAGTAGTACTTAGGAACTATGGCTACACCTTC.

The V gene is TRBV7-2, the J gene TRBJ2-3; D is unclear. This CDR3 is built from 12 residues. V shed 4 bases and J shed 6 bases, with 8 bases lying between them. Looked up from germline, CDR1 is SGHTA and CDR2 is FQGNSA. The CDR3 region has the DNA TGTGCCAGCAGCTCAGATTGGGATACGCAGTATTTT. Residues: CASSSDWDTQYF. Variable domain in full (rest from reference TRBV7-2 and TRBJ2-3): GAGVSQSPSNKVTEKGKDVELRCDPISGHTALYWYRQSLGQGLEFLIYFQGNSAPDKSGLPSDRFSAERTGGSVSTLTIQRTQQEDSAVYLCASSSDWDTQYFGPGTRLTVL.

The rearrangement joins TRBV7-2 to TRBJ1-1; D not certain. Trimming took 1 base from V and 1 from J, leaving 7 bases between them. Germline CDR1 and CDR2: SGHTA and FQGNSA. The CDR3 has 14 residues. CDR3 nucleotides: TGTGCCAGCAGCTTAGTAGACACGAACACTGAAGCTTTCTTT. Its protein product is CASSLVDTNTEAFF.

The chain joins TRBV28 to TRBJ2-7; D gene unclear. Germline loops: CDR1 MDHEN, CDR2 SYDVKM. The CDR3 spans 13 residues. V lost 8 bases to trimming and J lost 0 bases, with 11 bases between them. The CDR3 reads CASVPSSSYEQYF. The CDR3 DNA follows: TGTGCCAGCGTTCCGTCTAGCTCCTACGAGCAGTACTTC.

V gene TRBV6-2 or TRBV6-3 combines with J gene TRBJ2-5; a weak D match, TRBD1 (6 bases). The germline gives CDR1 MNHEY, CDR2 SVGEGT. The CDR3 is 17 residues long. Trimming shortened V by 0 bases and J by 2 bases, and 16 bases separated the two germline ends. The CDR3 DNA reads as TGTGCCAGCAGTTACTCTCCAGGACAGAACTTTCAAGAGACCCAGTACTTC. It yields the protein CASSYSPGQNFQETQYF.

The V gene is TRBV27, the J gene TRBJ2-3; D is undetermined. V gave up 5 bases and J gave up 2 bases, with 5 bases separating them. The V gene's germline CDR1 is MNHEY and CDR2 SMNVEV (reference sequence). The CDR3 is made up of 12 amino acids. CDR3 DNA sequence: TGTGCCAGCAGTACTCTCACAGATACGCAGTATTTT. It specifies CASSTLTDTQYF.

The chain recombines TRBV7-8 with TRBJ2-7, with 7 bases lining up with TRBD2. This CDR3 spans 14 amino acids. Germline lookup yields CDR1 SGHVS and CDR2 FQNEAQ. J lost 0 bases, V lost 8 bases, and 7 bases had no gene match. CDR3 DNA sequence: TGTGCCAGCCTAGGGACGGGGGGCTCCTACGAGCAGTACTTC. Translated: CASLGTGGSYEQYF.

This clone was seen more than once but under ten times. The DNA for the CDR3 is TGTGCCAGCAGCCGGACAGGCGTAACAGATACGCAGTATTTT. Protein product: CASSRTGVTDTQYF. The chain couples TRBV3-1 (or the pseudogene TRBV3-2) to TRBJ2-3; 7 bases are a match to TRBD1. This CDR3 spans 14 amino acids. Germline values: CDR1 LGHDT, CDR2 YNNKEL (reference sequence). The V segment lost 4 bases and the J segment 3 bases; nucleotides outside the gene matches: 4.

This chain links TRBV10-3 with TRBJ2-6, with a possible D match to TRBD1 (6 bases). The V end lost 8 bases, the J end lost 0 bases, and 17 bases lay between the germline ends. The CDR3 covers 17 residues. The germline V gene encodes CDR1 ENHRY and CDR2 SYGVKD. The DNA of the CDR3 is TGTGCCATCGGGGCCAGGGGTTCCTACTCTGGGGCCAACGTCCTGACTTTC. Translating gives CAIGARGSYSGANVLTF.

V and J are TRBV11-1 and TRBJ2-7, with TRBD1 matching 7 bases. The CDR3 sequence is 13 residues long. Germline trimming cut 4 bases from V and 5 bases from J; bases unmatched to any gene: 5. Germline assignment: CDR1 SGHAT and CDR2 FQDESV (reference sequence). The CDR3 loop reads CASSSQGGDEQYF. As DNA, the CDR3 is TGTGCCAGCAGCTCCCAAGGGGGCGACGAGCAGTACTTC.

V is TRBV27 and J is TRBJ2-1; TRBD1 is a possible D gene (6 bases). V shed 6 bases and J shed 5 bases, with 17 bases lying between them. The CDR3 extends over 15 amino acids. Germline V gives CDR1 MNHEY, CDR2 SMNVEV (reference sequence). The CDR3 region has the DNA TGTGCCAGCAGATCTCCCAGGGGCAGGGACAATGAGCAGTTCTTC. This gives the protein CASRSPRGRDNEQFF.

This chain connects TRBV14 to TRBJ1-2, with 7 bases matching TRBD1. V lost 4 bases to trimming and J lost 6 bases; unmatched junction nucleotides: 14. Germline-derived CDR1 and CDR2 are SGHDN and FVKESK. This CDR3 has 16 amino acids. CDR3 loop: CASSRLDRALLDGYTF. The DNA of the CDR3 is TGTGCCAGCAGCCGCCTCGACAGGGCCTTATTGGATGGCTACACCTTC. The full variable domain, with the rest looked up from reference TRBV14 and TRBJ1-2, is EAGVTQFPSHSVIEKGQTVTLRCDPISGHDNLYWYRRVMGKEIKFLLHFVKESKQDESGMPNNRFLAERTGGTYSTLKVQPAELEDSGVYFCASSRLDRALLDGYTFGSGTRLTVV.

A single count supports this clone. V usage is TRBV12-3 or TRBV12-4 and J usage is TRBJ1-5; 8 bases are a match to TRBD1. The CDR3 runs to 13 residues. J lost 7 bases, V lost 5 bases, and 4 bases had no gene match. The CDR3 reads CASSIHRGQPQHF. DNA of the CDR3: TGTGCCAGCAGTATACACAGGGGGCAGCCCCAGCATTTT.

The CDR3 region is CASSLGGENTIYF. The CDR3 nucleotides read TGTGCCAGCAGCCTGGGAGGGGAAAACACCATATATTTT. V usage is TRBV7-9 and J usage is TRBJ1-3, with D maybe TRBD1 (5 bases). The CDR3 covers 13 residues. CDR1 is SEHNR, CDR2 FQNEAQ, per germline (reference sequence). V lost 5 bases and J 6 bases, leaving 11 bases between the germline ends.

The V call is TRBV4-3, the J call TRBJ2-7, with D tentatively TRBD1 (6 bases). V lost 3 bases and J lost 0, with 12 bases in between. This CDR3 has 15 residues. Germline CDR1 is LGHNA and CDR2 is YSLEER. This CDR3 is CASSQNRGGSYEQYF. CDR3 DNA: TGCGCCAGCAGCCAGAATCGAGGGGGCTCCTACGAGCAGTACTTC.

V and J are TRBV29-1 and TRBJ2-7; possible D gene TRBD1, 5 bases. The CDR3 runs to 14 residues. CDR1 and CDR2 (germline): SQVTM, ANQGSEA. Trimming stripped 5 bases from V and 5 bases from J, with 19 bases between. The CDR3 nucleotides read TGCAGCGTTAGTGACAGATCCGCCGAGGACGAGCAGTACTTC. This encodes CSVSDRSAEDEQYF.

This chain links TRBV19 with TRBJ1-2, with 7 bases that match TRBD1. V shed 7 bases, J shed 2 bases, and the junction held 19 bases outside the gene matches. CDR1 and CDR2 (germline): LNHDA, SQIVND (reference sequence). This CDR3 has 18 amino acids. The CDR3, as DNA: TGTGCCAGTACCTATCAGGCGACAGGGACCCAGGGAAACTATGGCTACACCTTC. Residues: CASTYQATGTQGNYGYTF.